The rows below give T cell receptor beta chains drawn from one sample of a study of shared clonotypes between healthy human individuals. Libraries were prepared by immunoSEQ multiplex PCR; TCRdb keeps only in-frame clonotypes and omits some of them. Found here are under 2,500,000 clones, under 97% of them singletons; the top ten hold more than 0.1%. The sequencing sample was made of naive CD4+ T cells sorted from blood. These receptors were obtained from a young man in good health. The CDR3 runs from the conserved cysteine through the conserved F or W. D genes are given only for firm matches. Part of the rows lack a size; the others show once, few, many or a class for expanded clones.

D gene | clone size | J gene | V gene | CDR3 DNA | CDR3 protein
TRBD2 | - | TRBJ2-5 | TRBV5-1 | TGCGCCAGCAGCTTGTCCCCTAGCGGAGGCCAAGAGACCCAGTACTTC | CASSLSPSGGQETQYF
- | - | TRBJ2-7 | TRBV2 | TGTGCCAGCAGGGGAAGCGGACAAAACGAGCAGTACTTC | CASRGSGQNEQYF
- | once | TRBJ2-3 | TRBV27 | TGTGCCAGCCAGTTAAGCACAGATACGCAGTATTTT | CASQLSTDTQYF
- | - | TRBJ1-1 | TRBV6-1 | TGTGCCAGCAGTGAAGCGAGGGGCACTGAAGCTTTCTTT | CASSEARGTEAFF
- | - | TRBJ2-2 | TRBV5-1 | TGCGCCAGCCGCAGGAGGGACCCCTTTTCGAACACCGGGGAGCTGTTTTTT | CASRRRDPFSNTGELFF
- | - | TRBJ2-4 | TRBV28 | TGTGCCAGCAGCTTAAACAGTGGGCGAGACATTCAGTACTTC | CASSLNSGRDIQYF
TRBD2 | - | TRBJ2-2 | TRBV5-5 | TGTGCCAGCAGCTCACTAGCGGGAGGGCCTATCGGGGAGCTGTTTTTT | CASSSLAGGPIGELFF
- | - | TRBJ2-3 | TRBV7-3 | TGTGCCAGCAGCTTAGCCTCTTCTGGTACGCAGTATTTT | CASSLASSGTQYF
- | - | TRBJ2-7 | TRBV7-8 | TGTGCCAGCAGCTTAAAGAGACTGGGGCCGCCCTACGAGCAGTACTTC | CASSLKRLGPPYEQYF
- | - | TRBJ2-2 | TRBV5-1 | TGCGCCAGCAGGAATACCGGGAGTACCGGGGAGCTGTTTTTT | CASRNTGSTGELFF
- | - | TRBJ2-1 | TRBV9 | TGTGCCAGCAGCGTAGCAATGTCAGGCCAATCCTTCAACAATGAGCAGTTCTTC | CASSVAMSGQSFNNEQFF
- | - | TRBJ2-3 | TRBV11-3 | TGTGCCAGCAGCTTAGATGGGGGAGCCGGAGATACGCAGTATTTT | CASSLDGGAGDTQYF
- | - | TRBJ1-2 | TRBV30 | TGTGCCTGGACAGGGAGCTATGGCTACACCTTC | CAWTGSYGYTF